This entry lists 7 T cell receptor beta chains sequenced from one sample in a study of blood T cell repertoires in COVID-19. Using immunoSEQ multiplex PCR, the repertoire was profiled, and TCRdb retains in-frame clones only, with some absent. The table lists roughly 500,000 clones, around nine tenths of them singletons. Sample: PBMCs or T cells enriched from blood (not recorded which). The source is a woman in her fifties or sixties who had recovered from COVID-19.

This clone was seen a few times. J is TRBJ2-1 and V is TRBV5-4; maybe TRBD2 (5 bases). The ends were cut back, 4 bases at V and 4 bases at J, with 18 bases in the middle. This CDR3 is built from 16 residues. Germline CDR1 reads SGHNT; CDR2 reads YYREEE (reference sequence). The CDR3 loop reads CASSLGPGSEYNEQFF. The CDR3 nucleotides read TGTGCCAGCAGCCTAGGACCGGGTAGCGAGTACAATGAGCAGTTCTTC.

V usage is TRBV5-6 and J usage is TRBJ2-7; D is possibly TRBD1 (6 bases). V was pared by 4 bases and J by 3 bases, with 14 bases between. The CDR3 consists of 14 residues. Germline CDR1 and CDR2: SGHDT and YYEEEE. The CDR3 sequence is CASSKPTGLYEQYV. The DNA of the CDR3 is TGTGCCAGCAGCAAACCGACAGGCCTCTACGAGCAGTACGTC.

CDR3 sequence: CASSELAGADTQYF. CDR3 sequence (DNA): TGTGCCAGCAGTGAACTAGCGGGGGCAGATACGCAGTATTTT. The rearrangement uses TRBV6-1 and TRBJ2-3, with 10 bases that match TRBD2. Germline V gives CDR1 MNHNS, CDR2 SASEGT. The length of the CDR3 is 14 residues. V lost 2 bases to trimming and J lost 4 bases; unmatched junction nucleotides: 0.

This clone was detected only once. V is TRBV27 and J is TRBJ1-1, with a tentative D call TRBD1 (6 bases). CDR1 and CDR2 from the germline V gene are MNHEY and SMNVEV (reference sequence). The CDR3 is made up of 16 amino acids. V was cut by 7 bases and J by 3 bases, with 21 bases left in between. Written as DNA, the CDR3 is TGTGCCAGCAACCCTCGGGTTCCGGGGGGGCACACTGAAGCTTTCTTT. Protein: CASNPRVPGGHTEAFF.

This chain links TRBV30 with TRBJ1-1, with D possibly TRBD1 on 6 matching bases. The V and J ends lost 1 base and 4 bases respectively, with 16 bases between them. CDR3 length: 15 residues. CDR1 is GTSNPN and CDR2 is SVGIG in the germline V gene (reference sequence). The CDR3 DNA reads TGTGCCTGGAGTGCAGAATCCAGGGGCGGCACTGAAGCTTTCTTT. Its translation is CAWSAESRGGTEAFF.

This clone appeared a single time. J is TRBJ2-7 and V is TRBV3-1 (or the pseudogene TRBV3-2); possible D gene TRBD1, 6 bases. The germline gives CDR1 LGHDT, CDR2 YNNKEL (reference sequence). CDR3 length equals 16 residues. V lost 4 bases to trimming and J lost 0 bases, with 16 bases between them. The CDR3 DNA reads TGTGCCAGCAGCCCCGGGGTAGGGGGAAGCTCCTACGAGCAGTACTTC. As protein: CASSPGVGGSSYEQYF.

This clone was found once. The chain links TRBV6-1 to TRBJ2-7; D is possibly TRBD1 (6 bases). Trimming took 3 bases from V and 9 from J, leaving 15 bases between them. The germline V gene has CDR1 MNHNS and CDR2 SASEGT. The CDR3 runs to 13 residues. In nucleotides, the CDR3 is TGTGCCAGCAGTGAGGCCCGACAGGTAAGGCAGTACGTC. Translating it yields CASSEARQVRQYV.